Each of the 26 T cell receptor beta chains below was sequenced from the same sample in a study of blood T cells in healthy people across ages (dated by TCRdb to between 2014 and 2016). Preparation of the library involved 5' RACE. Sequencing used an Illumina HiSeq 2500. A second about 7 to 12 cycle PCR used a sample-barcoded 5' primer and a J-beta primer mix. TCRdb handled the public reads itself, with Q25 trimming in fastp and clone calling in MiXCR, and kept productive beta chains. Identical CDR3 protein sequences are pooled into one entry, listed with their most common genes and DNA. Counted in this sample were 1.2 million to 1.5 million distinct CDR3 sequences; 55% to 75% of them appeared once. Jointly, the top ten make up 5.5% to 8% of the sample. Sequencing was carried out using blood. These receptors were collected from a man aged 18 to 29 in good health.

The CDR3 DNA is TGCGCCAGCAGCCAAGGTTTACAGGGGAATGAGCAGTTCTTC. It encodes CASSQGLQGNEQFF. The chain links TRBV4-1 to TRBJ2-1; TRBD1 matches at 7 bases. CDR1 is MGHRA and CDR2 is YSYEKL in the germline V gene. The CDR3 consists of 14 residues. The trim removed 1 base at V and 7 bases at J, leaving 4 bases unmatched.

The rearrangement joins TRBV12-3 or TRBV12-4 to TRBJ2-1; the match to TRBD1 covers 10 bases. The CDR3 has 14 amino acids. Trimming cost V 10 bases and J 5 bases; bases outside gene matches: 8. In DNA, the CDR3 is TGTGCCACCGGGGGACAGGGGAAGGACAATGAGCAGTTCTTC. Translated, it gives CATGGQGKDNEQFF.

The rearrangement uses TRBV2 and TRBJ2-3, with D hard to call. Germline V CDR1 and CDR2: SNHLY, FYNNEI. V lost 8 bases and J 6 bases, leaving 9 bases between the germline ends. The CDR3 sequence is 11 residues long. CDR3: CASATSDTQYF. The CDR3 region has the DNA TGTGCCAGCGCGACGTCTGATACGCAGTATTTT.

CDR3 in DNA: TGTGCCAGCAGCGCGCGTAGCGGGGGGGCCTACGAGCAGTACTTC. It translates to CASSARSGGAYEQYF. The chain has TRBV4-2 and TRBJ2-7; 11 nucleotides line up with TRBD2. J gave up 2 bases and V 5 bases, and 5 bases lay outside the gene matches. Germline CDR1 LGHNA, CDR2 YNFKEQ. This CDR3 has 15 residues.

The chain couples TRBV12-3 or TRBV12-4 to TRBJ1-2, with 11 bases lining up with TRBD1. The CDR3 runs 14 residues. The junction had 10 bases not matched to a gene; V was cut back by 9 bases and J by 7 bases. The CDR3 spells CASRKGQGVGGYTF. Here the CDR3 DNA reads TGTGCCAGTAGGAAGGGACAGGGGGTTGGTGGCTACACCTTC.

In DNA form, the CDR3 reads TGTGCCAGCACCGTCTCACAGGGGGGGACTGAAGCTTTCTTT. Translation gives CASTVSQGGTEAFF. The chain links TRBV6-1 to TRBJ1-1, with TRBD1 matching 8 bases. This CDR3 is 14 amino acids long. Per germline, CDR1 MNHNS and CDR2 SASEGT. The J segment lost 5 bases and the V segment lost 7 bases, leaving 9 bases of the junction unmatched.

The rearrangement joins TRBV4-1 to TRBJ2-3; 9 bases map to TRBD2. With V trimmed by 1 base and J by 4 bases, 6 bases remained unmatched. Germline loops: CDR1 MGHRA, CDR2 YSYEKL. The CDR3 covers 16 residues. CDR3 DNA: TGCGCCAGCAGCCAAGGACTAGCGGCAATAGCAGATACGCAGTATTTT. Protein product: CASSQGLAAIADTQYF.

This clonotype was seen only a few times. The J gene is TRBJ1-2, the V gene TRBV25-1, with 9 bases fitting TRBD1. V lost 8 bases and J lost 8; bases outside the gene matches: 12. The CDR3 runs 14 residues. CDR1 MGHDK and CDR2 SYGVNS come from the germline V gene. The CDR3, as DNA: TGTGCCAGCGTCCAAACAGGGGGCGCTAACGGCTACACCTTC. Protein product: CASVQTGGANGYTF.

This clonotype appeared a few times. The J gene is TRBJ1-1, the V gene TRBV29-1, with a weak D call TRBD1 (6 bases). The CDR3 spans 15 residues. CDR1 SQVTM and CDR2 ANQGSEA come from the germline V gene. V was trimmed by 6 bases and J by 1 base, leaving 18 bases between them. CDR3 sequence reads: CSVPITTGKNTEAFF. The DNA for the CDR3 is TGCAGCGTCCCAATTACGACAGGAAAGAACACTGAAGCTTTCTTT.

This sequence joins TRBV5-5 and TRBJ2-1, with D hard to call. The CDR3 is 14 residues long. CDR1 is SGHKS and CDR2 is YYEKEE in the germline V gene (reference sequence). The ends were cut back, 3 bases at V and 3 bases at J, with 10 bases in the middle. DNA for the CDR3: TGTGCCAGCAGCTCGGCCGAGGTCTACAATGAGCAGTTCTTC. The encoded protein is CASSSAEVYNEQFF.

The DNA of the CDR3 is TGTGCCAGCAGCTTAGTCGGACGGATTAATTCACCCCTCCACTTT. Protein: CASSLVGRINSPLHF. The chain carries TRBV7-2 and TRBJ1-6; D gene unclear. This CDR3 region has 15 residues. Per germline, CDR1 SGHTA and CDR2 FQGNSA. Trimming cost V 1 base and J 6 bases, with 10 bases left between them.

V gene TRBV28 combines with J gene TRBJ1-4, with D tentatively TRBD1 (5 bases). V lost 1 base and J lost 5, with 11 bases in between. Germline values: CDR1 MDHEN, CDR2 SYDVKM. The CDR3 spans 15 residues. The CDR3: CASSLSRARNEKLFF. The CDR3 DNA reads TGTGCCAGCAGTTTATCCAGGGCCCGGAATGAAAAACTGTTTTTT.

The CDR3 sequence is CASSPYSGHPKETQYF. The CDR3 DNA reads as TGCGCCAGCAGCCCTTACTCGGGACATCCTAAAGAGACCCAGTACTTC. V usage is TRBV5-1 and J usage is TRBJ2-7, with TRBD1 as a possible D gene (6 bases). Judging by the DNA end, TRBJ2-5 fits better; the J call may be wrong. The CDR3 consists of 16 residues. Germline loops: CDR1 SGHRS, CDR2 YFSETQ.

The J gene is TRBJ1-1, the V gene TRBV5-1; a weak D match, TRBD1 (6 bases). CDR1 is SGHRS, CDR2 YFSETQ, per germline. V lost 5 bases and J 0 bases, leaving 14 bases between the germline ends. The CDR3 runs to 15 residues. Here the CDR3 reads CASRADGQLNTEAFF. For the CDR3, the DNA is TGCGCCAGCAGGGCCGATGGACAGCTGAACACTGAAGCTTTCTTT.

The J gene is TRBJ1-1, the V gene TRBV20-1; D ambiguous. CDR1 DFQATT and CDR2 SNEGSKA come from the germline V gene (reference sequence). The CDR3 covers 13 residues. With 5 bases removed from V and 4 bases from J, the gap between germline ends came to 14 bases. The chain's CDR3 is CSAPRESVTEAFF. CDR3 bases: TGCAGTGCTCCTAGGGAGTCGGTCACTGAAGCTTTCTTT.

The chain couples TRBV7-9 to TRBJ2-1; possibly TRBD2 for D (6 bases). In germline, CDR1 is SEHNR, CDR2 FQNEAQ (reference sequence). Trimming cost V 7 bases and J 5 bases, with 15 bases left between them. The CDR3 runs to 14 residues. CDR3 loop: CASMGGAPNNEQFF. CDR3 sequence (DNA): TGTGCCAGCATGGGCGGGGCCCCTAACAATGAGCAGTTCTTC.

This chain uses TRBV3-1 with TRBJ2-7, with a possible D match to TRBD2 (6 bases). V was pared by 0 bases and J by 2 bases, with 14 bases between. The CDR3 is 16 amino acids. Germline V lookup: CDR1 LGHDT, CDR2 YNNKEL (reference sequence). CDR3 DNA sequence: TGTGCCAGCAGCCAAGACTGGGCTAGCGCCCCCTACGAGCAGTACTTC. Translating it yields CASSQDWASAPYEQYF.

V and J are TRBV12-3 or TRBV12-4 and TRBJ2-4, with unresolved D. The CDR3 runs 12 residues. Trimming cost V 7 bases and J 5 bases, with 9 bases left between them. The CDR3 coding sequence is TGTGCCAGCACCAATTCCGAAAACATTCAGTACTTC. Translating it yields CASTNSENIQYF.

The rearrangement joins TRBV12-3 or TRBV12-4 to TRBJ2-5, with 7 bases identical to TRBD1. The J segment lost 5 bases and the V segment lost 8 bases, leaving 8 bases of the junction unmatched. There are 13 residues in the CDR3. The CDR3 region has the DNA TGTGCCAGCCGGAAGGGGGCAAGGGAGACCCAGTACTTC. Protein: CASRKGARETQYF.

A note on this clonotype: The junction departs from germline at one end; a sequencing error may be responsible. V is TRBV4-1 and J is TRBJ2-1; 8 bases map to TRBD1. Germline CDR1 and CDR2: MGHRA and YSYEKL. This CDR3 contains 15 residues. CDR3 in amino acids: CASGHSGQGTNEQFF. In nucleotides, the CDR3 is TGCGCCAGCGGCCATTCCGGACAGGGAACCAATGAGCAGTTCTTC.

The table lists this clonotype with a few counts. CDR3 protein: CSVDGMDEQYF. The CDR3 coding sequence is TGCAGCGTTGATGGTATGGATGAGCAGTACTTC. The chain couples TRBV29-1 to TRBJ2-7, with D unresolved. Trimming took 3 bases from V and 7 from J, leaving 10 bases between them. Germline CDR1 is SQVTM and CDR2 is ANQGSEA. CDR3 length: 11 residues.

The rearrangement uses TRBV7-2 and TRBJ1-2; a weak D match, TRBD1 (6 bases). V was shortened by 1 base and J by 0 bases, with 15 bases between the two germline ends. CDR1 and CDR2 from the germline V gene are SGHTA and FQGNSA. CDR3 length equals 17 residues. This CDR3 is CASSLGGGARANYGYTF. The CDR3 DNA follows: TGTGCCAGCAGCTTAGGGGGGGGGGCCCGAGCTAACTATGGCTACACCTTC. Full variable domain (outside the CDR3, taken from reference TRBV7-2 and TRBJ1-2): GAGVSQSPSNKVTEKGKDVELRCDPISGHTALYWYRQSLGQGLEFLIYFQGNSAPDKSGLPSDRFSAERTGGSVSTLTIQRTQQEDSAVYLCASSLGGGARANYGYTFGSGTRLTVV.

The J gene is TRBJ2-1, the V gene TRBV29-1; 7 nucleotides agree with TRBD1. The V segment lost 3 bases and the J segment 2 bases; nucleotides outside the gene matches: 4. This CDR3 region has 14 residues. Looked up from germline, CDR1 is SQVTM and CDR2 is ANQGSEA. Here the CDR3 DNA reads TGCAGCGTTGAGGGGGACAGACCCTACAATGAGCAGTTCTTC. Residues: CSVEGDRPYNEQFF.

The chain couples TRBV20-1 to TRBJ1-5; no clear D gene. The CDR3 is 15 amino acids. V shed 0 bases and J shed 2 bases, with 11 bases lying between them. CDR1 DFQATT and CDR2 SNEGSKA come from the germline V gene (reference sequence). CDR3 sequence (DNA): TGCAGTGCTAGAGATCGCGACGGTGGCAATCAGCCCCAGCATTTT. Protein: CSARDRDGGNQPQHF.

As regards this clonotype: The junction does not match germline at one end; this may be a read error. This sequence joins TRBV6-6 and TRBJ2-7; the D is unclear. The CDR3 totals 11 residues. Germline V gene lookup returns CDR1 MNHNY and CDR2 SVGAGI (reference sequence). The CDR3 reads CASSNSHEQYF. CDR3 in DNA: TGTGCCAGCAGCAACTCCCACGAGCAGTACTTC.

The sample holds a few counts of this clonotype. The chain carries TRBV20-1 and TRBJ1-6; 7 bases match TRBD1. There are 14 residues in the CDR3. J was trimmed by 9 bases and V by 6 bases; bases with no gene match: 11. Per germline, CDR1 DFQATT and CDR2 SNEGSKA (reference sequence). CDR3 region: CSATFDREGSPLHF. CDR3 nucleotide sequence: TGCAGTGCCACCTTTGACAGGGAGGGTTCACCCCTCCACTTT.